This T cell receptor beta chain stems from a study of T cell repertoires in cytomegalovirus infection. Study-wide context: Indications of both CMV infection and matching HLA type were provided by public TCR beta signatures. Study outcomes and limitations: The ex vivo response was dominated by HLA-C-restricted CMV-specific TCR beta clonotypes. Totalled public TCR beta family frequency picked out people who carried CMV plus the relevant HLA.

TCRdb re-called the reads with MiXCR, one entry per CDR3 protein. Of approximately 750,000 distinct CDR3 sequences listed, 35% to 40% are singletons. To note about this clonotype: The antigen remains undetermined.

The CDR3 extends over 14 amino acids. The V end was cut by 6 bases, the J end by 1 base, with 13 bases between. Per the germline V gene, CDR1 is MDHEN and CDR2 is SYDVKM. This rearrangement joins TRBV28 to TRBJ2-7, with TRBD1 as a possible D gene (5 bases). The TCR originated in a human donor in good health (CMV status not recorded). Some clones in this sample may be carry-over from other donors' samples. Sequencing used PBMCs. CDR3 in DNA: TGTGCCAGCAGACTCATGGACAAATCCTACGAGCAGTACTTC. Protein product: CASRLMDKSYEQYF.